These T cell receptor beta chains were read from a single sample in a study of cytomegalovirus exposure and HLA in healthy donors. Assay used: immunoSEQ multiplex PCR; TCRdb lists only in-frame clones, some missing. The table has under 200,000 clones, approximately 80% seen once. Sequenced input: PBMCs. Receptors were obtained from a woman aged 45-59 years in good health and CMV-seropositive. CDR3s include the opening cysteine and the closing phenylalanine or tryptophan. Each record gives: CDR3 protein, CDR3 DNA, CDR3 length, J gene, clone size, V gene, D gene. The D gene is left open where the match is weak. The listing skips clone size in some rows; elsewhere it reads once, few, many or a size class.

CDR3: CASSFVQLGSPLHF
DNA: TGTGCCAGCAGCTTCGTACAGCTCGGTTCACCCCTCCACTTT
length: 14
J: TRBJ1-6
size: .
V: TRBV7-6
D: .

CDR3: CASSLASGFHTDTQYF
DNA: TGCGCCAGCAGCTTGGCTAGCGGATTTCACACAGATACGCAGTATTTT
length: 16
J: TRBJ2-3
size: .
V: TRBV5-1
D: TRBD2

CDR3: CASSYGTSGTDTQYF
DNA: TGTGCCAGCAGCTACGGGACTAGCGGCACAGATACGCAGTATTTT
length: 15
J: TRBJ2-3
size: .
V: TRBV7-9
D: TRBD2

CDR3: CASSLRTGSEKLFF
DNA: TGTGCCAGCAGCTTAAGGACAGGGTCTGAAAAACTGTTTTTT
length: 14
J: TRBJ1-4
size: .
V: TRBV7-8
D: TRBD1

CDR3: CASSTYEQYF
DNA: TGTGCCAGCTCTACCTACGAGCAGTACTTC
length: 10
J: TRBJ2-7
size: .
V: TRBV21-1
D: .

CDR3: CSAETRVYGYTF
DNA: TGCAGCGCAGAGACCAGGGTCTATGGCTACACCTTC
length: 12
J: TRBJ1-2
size: .
V: TRBV29-1
D: .

CDR3: CASSLSSGGWATDTQYF
DNA: TGTGCCAGCAGTTTATCTAGCGGCGGGTGGGCCACAGATACGCAGTATTTT
length: 17
J: TRBJ2-3
size: .
V: TRBV27
D: .

CDR3: CASSQGQSYGYTF
DNA: TGTGCCAGCAGCCAAGGGCAGTCCTATGGCTACACCTTC
length: 13
J: TRBJ1-2
size: .
V: TRBV14
D: .

CDR3: CASSRRRHSEQYF
DNA: TGTGCCAGCAGCCGCCGGCGGCATTCGGAGCAGTACTTC
length: 13
J: TRBJ2-7
size: .
V: TRBV14
D: .

CDR3: CAISEDSFLYGYTF
DNA: TGTGCCATCAGTGAGGACAGTTTCCTATATGGCTACACCTTC
length: 14
J: TRBJ1-2
size: .
V: TRBV10-3
D: .

CDR3: CASSLGGLIKYF
DNA: TGTGCCAGCAGCTTAGGGGGCCTTATCAAGTATTTT
length: 12
J: TRBJ2-3
size: .
V: TRBV7-2
D: .

CDR3: CASSTDRGGNEQFF
DNA: TGCGCCAGCAGCACGGACAGGGGAGGGAATGAGCAGTTCTTC
length: 14
J: TRBJ2-1
size: .
V: TRBV10-1
D: TRBD1

CDR3: CASSGELAGPQETQYF
DNA: TGTGCCAGCAGTGGTGAACTAGCGGGGCCCCAAGAGACCCAGTACTTC
length: 16
J: TRBJ2-5
size: .
V: TRBV25-1
D: TRBD2

CDR3: CASSVGGGALYNEQFF
DNA: TGTGCCAGCAGCGTAGGGGGTGGGGCCCTCTACAATGAGCAGTTCTTC
length: 16
J: TRBJ2-1
size: .
V: TRBV9
D: .

CDR3: CASSPTGTYPPNEKLFF
DNA: TGTGCCAGCAGCCCCACCGGGACATATCCCCCTAATGAAAAACTGTTTTTT
length: 17
J: TRBJ1-4
size: .
V: TRBV7-9
D: .

CDR3: CSVEGGGSSYNEQFF
DNA: TGCAGCGTTGAAGGGGGCGGGAGTTCATACAATGAGCAGTTCTTC
length: 15
J: TRBJ2-1
size: once
V: TRBV29-1
D: TRBD2

CDR3: CASVGNTIYF
DNA: TGTGCCTCCGTCGGAAACACCATATATTTT
length: 10
J: TRBJ1-3
size: .
V: TRBV30
D: .

CDR3: CASFLSGQDSYEQYF
DNA: TGTGCCAGTTTCTTATCGGGACAGGATTCCTACGAGCAGTACTTC
length: 15
J: TRBJ2-7
size: .
V: TRBV6-5
D: TRBD1

CDR3: CASSLDQSGTEAFF
DNA: TGTGCCAGCAGCTTAGATCAGTCAGGCACTGAAGCTTTCTTT
length: 14
J: TRBJ1-1
size: .
V: TRBV7-9
D: .

CDR3: CASSGQGQAGDIQYF
DNA: TGTGCCAGCAGTGGTCAGGGACAGGCCGGGGACATTCAGTACTTC
length: 15
J: TRBJ2-4
size: .
V: TRBV2
D: TRBD1

CDR3: CAWIVRDRGDNEKLFF
DNA: TGTGCCTGGATTGTCCGGGACAGGGGCGATAATGAAAAACTGTTTTTT
length: 16
J: TRBJ1-4
size: .
V: TRBV30
D: TRBD1

CDR3: CASSESGRQETQYF
DNA: TGTGCCAGCAGTGAATCGGGGAGACAAGAGACCCAGTACTTC
length: 14
J: TRBJ2-5
size: few
V: TRBV6-1
D: .

CDR3: CASSLGLAGTRTDTQYF
DNA: TGCGCCAGCAGCTTGGGTCTAGCGGGGACTCGCACAGATACGCAGTATTTT
length: 17
J: TRBJ2-3
size: .
V: TRBV5-1
D: TRBD2

CDR3: CASSPGLAGETQYF
DNA: TGTGCCAGCAGCCCGGGACTAGCGGGAGAGACCCAGTACTTC
length: 14
J: TRBJ2-5
size: .
V: TRBV5-5
D: TRBD2

CDR3: CASSLEQGENGYTF
DNA: TGCGCCAGCAGCTTGGAACAGGGGGAGAATGGCTACACCTTC
length: 14
J: TRBJ1-2
size: .
V: TRBV5-1
D: TRBD1

CDR3: CATSRGLAGENIQYF
DNA: TGTGCCACCAGCAGAGGACTAGCGGGAGAAAACATTCAGTACTTC
length: 15
J: TRBJ2-4
size: .
V: TRBV15
D: TRBD2

CDR3: CASSETTGSGEAFF
DNA: TGTGCCAGCAGTGAGACGACCGGGTCGGGTGAAGCTTTCTTT
length: 14
J: TRBJ1-1
size: .
V: TRBV6-4
D: .

CDR3: CASSQSMTEYYNSPLHF
DNA: TGCGCCAGCAGTCAATCCATGACAGAGTACTATAATTCCCCCCTCCACTTT
length: 17
J: TRBJ1-6
size: .
V: TRBV23-1
D: .

CDR3: CASSSPPPRGSNFQETQYF
DNA: TGTGCCAGCAGCTCCCCTCCCCCCCGCGGGTCTAACTTCCAAGAGACCCAGTACTTC
length: 19
J: TRBJ2-5
size: .
V: TRBV11-3
D: .

CDR3: CASSDPLAGGPDTQYF
DNA: TGTGCCAGCAGTGACCCCCTAGCGGGGGGGCCAGATACGCAGTATTTT
length: 16
J: TRBJ2-3
size: .
V: TRBV2
D: TRBD2

CDR3: CASSQELAGALTGELFF
DNA: TGCGCCAGCAGCCAAGAGCTAGCGGGGGCCCTCACCGGGGAGCTGTTTTTT
length: 17
J: TRBJ2-2
size: .
V: TRBV4-1
D: TRBD2

CDR3: CASSLNLAGGYNEQFF
DNA: TGTGCCAGCAGCTTAAATCTAGCGGGGGGTTACAATGAGCAGTTCTTC
length: 16
J: TRBJ2-1
size: .
V: TRBV7-6
D: TRBD2

CDR3: CASSLEQSPAYEQYF
DNA: TGTGCCAGCAGCTTAGAACAGTCTCCAGCCTACGAGCAGTACTTC
length: 15
J: TRBJ2-7
size: once
V: TRBV7-9
D: .

CDR3: CASSPRAQSFEAFF
DNA: TGTGCCAGCTCACCACGAGCACAGTCATTTGAAGCTTTCTTT
length: 14
J: TRBJ1-1
size: .
V: TRBV18
D: .

CDR3: CASSAGTGRNEKLFF
DNA: TGTGCCAGCAGCGCTGGGACAGGGAGGAATGAAAAACTGTTTTTT
length: 15
J: TRBJ1-4
size: .
V: TRBV11-2
D: TRBD1

CDR3: CASSPIGGAASNQPQHF
DNA: TGTGCCAGCTCACCTATTGGGGGGGCGGCGAGCAATCAGCCCCAGCATTTT
length: 17
J: TRBJ1-5
size: .
V: TRBV18
D: .

CDR3: CASSRGDLRAFF
DNA: TGTGCCAGCAGTCGGGGGGACCTCCGCGCTTTCTTT
length: 12
J: TRBJ1-1
size: .
V: TRBV28
D: .

CDR3: CASSLDPDTKFYEQYF
DNA: TGTGCCAGCAGCTTGGATCCGGACACCAAATTCTACGAGCAGTACTTC
length: 16
J: TRBJ2-7
size: once
V: TRBV5-4
D: .

CDR3: CASSPPEVVTGELFF
DNA: TGTGCCAGCTCACCTCCGGAGGTTGTCACCGGGGAGCTGTTTTTT
length: 15
J: TRBJ2-2
size: once
V: TRBV18
D: .

CDR3: CASSIGGGGANVLTF
DNA: TGTGCCAGTAGTATTGGGGGGGGTGGGGCCAACGTCCTGACTTTC
length: 15
J: TRBJ2-6
size: .
V: TRBV19
D: TRBD2

CDR3: CASSLGGDTEAFF
DNA: TGCGCCAGCAGCTTAGGAGGGGACACTGAAGCTTTCTTT
length: 13
J: TRBJ1-1
size: .
V: TRBV5-1
D: .

CDR3: CASRRQGTNYGYTF
DNA: TGTGCCAGCAGGCGACAGGGAACTAACTATGGCTACACCTTC
length: 14
J: TRBJ1-2
size: .
V: TRBV6-5
D: TRBD1

CDR3: CASAPGGNQPQHF
DNA: TGTGCCAGCGCTCCCGGTGGCAATCAGCCCCAGCATTTT
length: 13
J: TRBJ1-5
size: .
V: TRBV6-5
D: .

CDR3: CASSADRDRAPRAFF
DNA: TGTGCCAGTAGTGCGGACAGGGACAGAGCCCCGAGGGCTTTCTTT
length: 15
J: TRBJ1-1
size: .
V: TRBV19
D: TRBD1

CDR3: CASSLTGSYGYTF
DNA: TGTGCCAGCAGTTTGACAGGGAGCTATGGCTACACCTTC
length: 13
J: TRBJ1-2
size: .
V: TRBV28
D: TRBD1

CDR3: CASSLTSGYGTEAFF
DNA: TGTGCCAGCAGCCTTACTTCGGGTTACGGCACTGAAGCTTTCTTT
length: 15
J: TRBJ1-1
size: .
V: TRBV7-9
D: .